The 12 T cell receptor beta chains below were found in one sample sequenced in a study of technical replicates of blood from several donors. Assay used: immunoSEQ multiplex PCR; TCRdb lists only in-frame clones, some missing. The table has approximately 64,000 clones, 86% seen once. Sequencing input: PBMCs. These receptors all stem from a human donor in good health. Some clones in this sample may be carry-over from other donors' samples.

The rearrangement joins TRBV5-4 to TRBJ2-3, with D unresolved. CDR1 SGHNT and CDR2 YYREEE come from the germline V gene (reference sequence). This CDR3 comprises 12 residues. V lost 4 bases and J 2 bases, leaving 5 bases between the germline ends. The CDR3 loop reads CASSQITDTQYF. CDR3 bases: TGTGCCAGCAGCCAAATCACAGATACGCAGTATTTT.

The J gene is TRBJ2-3, the V gene TRBV18, with TRBD1 matching 7 bases. This CDR3 has 15 amino acids. Looked up from germline, CDR1 is KGHSH and CDR2 is LQKENI. J was trimmed by 1 base and V by 3 bases; bases with no gene match: 4. The CDR3 region is CASSPRDSRTDTQYF. The CDR3 nucleotides are TGTGCCAGCTCACCCAGGGACAGTCGCACAGATACGCAGTATTTT.

The rearrangement uses TRBV30 and TRBJ1-2; D possibly corresponds to TRBD1 (6 bases). Germline-derived CDR1 and CDR2 are GTSNPN and SVGIG (reference sequence). The CDR3 loop spans 17 amino acids. With 4 bases removed from V and 2 bases from J, the gap between germline ends came to 23 bases. As DNA, the CDR3 is TGTGCCTGGATGAACCAGGGGTTGTTCTTAAAGAACTATGGCTACACCTTC. As protein: CAWMNQGLFLKNYGYTF. Full variable domain (missing parts from reference TRBV30 and TRBJ1-2): SQTIHQWPATLVQPVGSPLSLECTVEGTSNPNLYWYRQAAGRGLQLLFYSVGIGQISSEVPQNLSASRPQDRQFILSSKKLLLSDSGFYLCAWMNQGLFLKNYGYTFGSGTRLTVV.

This sequence joins TRBV7-6 and TRBJ1-6, with TRBD1 matching 8 bases. Germline V lookup: CDR1 SGHVS, CDR2 FNYEAQ. There are 15 residues in the CDR3. V shed 5 bases, J shed 7 bases, and the junction held 7 bases outside the gene matches. The CDR3 is CASSRTAGGNSPLHF. CDR3 nucleotide sequence: TGTGCCAGCAGCCGCACCGCAGGGGGCAATTCACCCCTCCACTTT.

The rearrangement links TRBV2 to TRBJ2-7; 12 nucleotides align to TRBD2. With V trimmed by 4 bases and J by 8 bases, 9 bases remained unmatched. Germline-derived CDR1 and CDR2 are SNHLY and FYNNEI. The CDR3 spans 15 residues. CDR3 nucleotides: TGTGCCAGCAGTGTAGGGCTAGCGGGGGGGCCCCAGCAGTACTTC. Its translation: CASSVGLAGGPQQYF.

V gene TRBV27 combines with J gene TRBJ1-2, with 8 bases matching TRBD1. V dropped 6 bases and J dropped 3; count of bases not matched to a gene: 9. CDR3 length equals 15 residues. Germline loops: CDR1 MNHEY, CDR2 SMNVEV (reference sequence). The CDR3 DNA follows: TGTGCCAGCAGCTCGGGGCAGGGGGCCGACTATGGCTACACCTTC. Translated: CASSSGQGADYGYTF.

DNA for the CDR3: TGTGCCAGCAGCTTAGGGACTAGCGGCCAAGAGACCCAGTACTTC. It yields the protein CASSLGTSGQETQYF. J is TRBJ2-5 and V is TRBV7-8; 10 nucleotides match TRBD2. CDR3 length: 15 amino acids. CDR1 is SGHVS and CDR2 is FQNEAQ in the germline V gene. V was clipped by 1 base and J by 1 base; unmatched bases: 0.

The chain recombines TRBV5-4 with TRBJ2-3, with 11 bases aligning to TRBD2. The CDR3 is 15 amino acids. Germline V gives CDR1 SGHNT, CDR2 YYREEE (reference sequence). Trimming cost V 5 bases and J 5 bases; bases outside gene matches: 7. CDR3 nucleotides: TGTGCCAGCAGTCTAGCGGGAGGCCCGGGAGATACGCAGTATTTT. It yields the protein CASSLAGGPGDTQYF.

This clone was detected a few times. The chain links TRBV7-7 to TRBJ2-2, with TRBD2 as a possible D gene (6 bases). Trimming took off 4 bases at V and 5 bases at J, with 11 bases between the two ends. CDR3 length: 14 amino acids. Germline V gene lookup returns CDR1 SSHAT and CDR2 FNYEAQ (reference sequence). The CDR3 DNA sequence: TGTGCCAGCAGCTCTAGCGACTGGACCGGGGAGCTGTTTTTT. Encoded protein: CASSSSDWTGELFF.

This clone was seen once. CDR3 in amino acids: CASSLATGGWSEAFF. Written as DNA, the CDR3 is TGTGCCAGCAGCTTAGCGACAGGGGGCTGGTCTGAAGCTTTCTTT. The chain recombines TRBV7-9 with TRBJ1-1; TRBD1 agrees at 10 bases. Germline-derived CDR1 and CDR2 are SEHNR and FQNEAQ (reference sequence). CDR3 length equals 15 residues. Unmatched junction bases numbered 4, after V lost 0 bases and J lost 6 bases.

This clone was seen only a few times. V usage is TRBV27 and J usage is TRBJ2-2, with 8 bases matching TRBD1. The CDR3 extends over 17 amino acids. Germline CDR1 reads MNHEY; CDR2 reads SMNVEV (reference sequence). The junction had 12 bases not matched to a gene; V was cut back by 5 bases and J by 4 bases. Here the CDR3 reads CASSPPGTGRGTGELFF. CDR3 DNA: TGTGCCAGCAGTCCCCCAGGGACAGGAAGAGGCACCGGGGAGCTGTTTTTT.

DNA for the CDR3: TGTGCCAGCAGCTTAGCCACGGACAGAACCTACGAGCAGTACTTC. This translates into CASSLATDRTYEQYF. The J gene is TRBJ2-7, the V gene TRBV7-2; D possibly corresponds to TRBD1 (6 bases). CDR1 is SGHTA and CDR2 is FQGNSA in the germline V gene. This CDR3 comprises 15 residues. V lost 0 bases, J lost 2 bases, and 11 bases lay in between.